What follows are 27 T cell receptor beta chains derived from one specimen sequenced in a study of T cells in Graves' hyperthyroidism and ophthalmopathy. Amplification of TCR beta CDR3 regions was performed using RNA transcripts as template. When the TCR CDR3 underwent first-round RT-PCR, the HTBI primer set was used. TCRdb processed the multiplex PCR reads anew with MiXCR; each CDR3 protein has one entry. The sample comprises about 300,000 distinct CDR3 sequences, less than 20% of which are singletons, and less than 45% rests with the top ten. The material sequenced was blood. These receptors were collected from a man aged 50 to 60 with Graves' ophthalmopathy.

The sample holds many counts of this clonotype. The chain has TRBV11-2 and TRBJ2-4; D may be TRBD2 (6 bases). Germline lookup yields CDR1 SGHAT and CDR2 FQNNGV. This CDR3 is 13 amino acids long. Trimming removed 6 bases at V and 7 bases at J, with 13 bases between. The chain's CDR3 is CASSSGLENIQYF. For the CDR3, the DNA is TGTGCCAGCAGTTCGGGACTTGAGAACATTCAGTACTTC.

This clonotype was observed a few times. The CDR3 is CASSQYSQRSSYNEQFF. CDR3 coding DNA: TGTGCCAGCAGCCAATACTCCCAGCGTAGCTCCTACAATGAGCAGTTCTTC. The genes are TRBV3-1 and TRBJ2-1; D is undetermined. V lost 2 bases to trimming and J lost 0 bases, with 14 bases between them. This CDR3 comprises 17 residues. CDR1 is LGHDT and CDR2 is YNNKEL in the germline V gene (reference sequence).

At least ten counts were recorded for this clonotype. As DNA, the CDR3 is TGTGCCAGCAGCTCAGGGGAAACTGAAGCTTTCTTT. Translation gives CASSSGETEAFF. V gene TRBV11-3 combines with J gene TRBJ1-1; D might be TRBD1 (6 bases). The V gene lost 4 bases and the J gene lost 5 bases, with 8 bases spanning the gap. Germline loops: CDR1 SGHNT, CDR2 YENEEA. This CDR3 region has 12 residues.

This clonotype was detected only a few times. V is TRBV10-3 and J is TRBJ1-5; 7 nucleotides match TRBD1. The CDR3 spans 16 residues. From germline, CDR1 is ENHRY and CDR2 SYGVKD. Trimming at V came to 0 bases and at J to 2 bases, leaving 4 bases not matched to a gene. This CDR3 reads CAISESGTAGNQPQHF. The CDR3 nucleotides read TGTGCCATCAGTGAGTCCGGGACAGCAGGCAATCAGCCCCAGCATTTT.

Many counts were recorded for this clonotype. The rearrangement joins TRBV5-1 to TRBJ2-7; TRBD2 matches 10 bases. CDR1 and CDR2 (germline): SGHRS, YFSETQ. V trimming: 4 bases; J trimming: 5 bases; junction bases outside the gene matches: 12. The CDR3 sequence is 16 residues long. The chain's CDR3 is CASSRTGSGRGDEQYF. DNA for the CDR3: TGCGCCAGCAGCAGGACAGGGAGCGGGAGGGGCGACGAGCAGTACTTC.

This clonotype was detected ten times or more. V gene TRBV2 combines with J gene TRBJ2-2; D is uncertain. V gave up 8 bases and J gave up 4 bases, with 11 bases separating them. This CDR3 comprises 13 residues. Looked up from germline, CDR1 is SNHLY and CDR2 is FYNNEI. The CDR3 reads CASAVRSTGELFF. CDR3 DNA sequence: TGTGCCAGCGCGGTCAGGAGCACCGGGGAGCTGTTTTTT.

This clonotype was observed a handful of times. The chain has TRBV12-3 or TRBV12-4 and TRBJ1-2; maybe TRBD1 (5 bases). CDR3 length: 14 residues. V was pared by 3 bases and J by 8 bases, with 16 bases between. CDR3 sequence (DNA): TGTGCCAGCAGTTTGGCGGGACCGGGCTGGGGCTACACCTTC. Protein: CASSLAGPGWGYTF.

The sample holds many counts of this clonotype. The rearrangement joins TRBV28 to TRBJ2-1; TRBD2 is a possible D gene (5 bases). In germline, CDR1 is MDHEN, CDR2 SYDVKM. The CDR3 loop spans 15 amino acids. V lost 5 bases and J lost 0, with 11 bases in between. The CDR3 is CASSLDFSSYNEQFF. The CDR3 DNA sequence: TGTGCCAGCAGTCTGGACTTTAGCTCCTACAATGAGCAGTTCTTC.

Points on this clonotype: A single base separates this from a much larger clone, so it may be a read error. V gene TRBV20-1 combines with J gene TRBJ2-7; a weak D match, TRBD2 (6 bases). V was cut by 6 bases and J by 4 bases, with 16 bases left in between. Germline loops: CDR1 DFQATT, CDR2 SNEGSKA (reference sequence). The CDR3 is 13 residues long. The CDR3 is CSAFSGPQYEQYF. For the CDR3, the DNA is TGCAGTGCCTTTAGCGGCCCCCAATACGAGCAGTACTTC.

Concerning this clonotype itself: A clone one base away is much larger, so this may be a read error. The rearrangement uses TRBV3-1 and TRBJ2-7, with 9 bases matching TRBD1. The trim removed 1 base at V and 6 bases at J, leaving 7 bases unmatched. CDR1 is LGHDT, CDR2 YNNKEL, per germline (reference sequence). The CDR3 runs 15 residues. CDR3 DNA sequence: TGTGCCAGCAGCCAAGGTATAAGGACAGGGGTCGAGCAGTACTTC. Its protein product is CASSQGIRTGVEQYF.

This chain joins TRBV13 and TRBJ2-7, with a weak D call TRBD2 (7 bases). The germline CDR1 and CDR2 sequences are PRHDT and FYEKMQ (reference sequence). Trimming took off 5 bases at V and 6 bases at J, with 17 bases between the two ends. This CDR3 is 14 amino acids long. The CDR3 sequence: CASSPRGRDTEQYF. The CDR3 nucleotides are TGTGCCAGCAGCCCAAGAGGGAGGGACACCGAGCAGTACTTC.

This clonotype was detected only a few times. The J gene is TRBJ1-1, the V gene TRBV30; the match to TRBD1 covers 10 bases. Germline V gene data show CDR1 as GTSNPN and CDR2 as SVGIG (reference sequence). J was trimmed by 5 bases and V by 4 bases; bases with no gene match: 4. The CDR3 has 13 amino acids. This CDR3 reads CAWTEDRGTEAFF. The DNA of the CDR3 is TGTGCCTGGACGGAGGACAGGGGGACTGAAGCTTTCTTT.

The chain couples TRBV11-3 to TRBJ2-1, with 8 bases fitting TRBD2. The CDR3 consists of 14 residues. Germline CDR1 reads SGHNT; CDR2 reads YENEEA. Trimming cost V 5 bases and J 8 bases; bases outside gene matches: 8. The CDR3 is CASSLGRARDEQFF. CDR3 sequence (DNA): TGTGCCAGCAGCCTCGGGAGGGCCCGAGATGAGCAGTTCTTC.

This clonotype has ten or more counts. CDR3 sequence: CASSRAGGETQYF. CDR3 sequence (DNA): TGTGCCTCCTCCCGTGCGGGGGGGGAGACCCAGTACTTC. J is TRBJ2-5 and V is TRBV24-1; 9 bases map to TRBD2. CDR3 length: 13 residues. Germline lookup yields CDR1 KGHDR and CDR2 SFDVKD. V trimming: 12 bases; J trimming: 5 bases; junction bases outside the gene matches: 9.

The V and J genes are TRBV20-1 and TRBJ1-1; possible D gene TRBD1, 5 bases. This CDR3 is 13 amino acids long. Trimming stripped 0 bases from V and 6 bases from J, with 11 bases between. CDR1 is DFQATT, CDR2 SNEGSKA, per germline (reference sequence). The CDR3 DNA follows: TGCAGTGCTAGAGAGACAAGAGGGGCTGAAGCTTTCTTT. It translates to CSARETRGAEAFF.

The chain uses TRBV10-3 and TRBJ2-3; a possible D gene is TRBD2 (6 bases). CDR1 and CDR2 from the germline V gene are ENHRY and SYGVKD. Trimming shortened V by 0 bases and J by 5 bases, and 12 bases separated the two germline ends. The CDR3 is 15 amino acids. The CDR3 coding sequence is TGTGCCATCAGTGAGTCGTCTAGCGCACGAGATACGCAGTATTTT. It translates to CAISESSSARDTQYF.

The V gene is TRBV19, the J gene TRBJ2-3; 13 bases map to TRBD2. Trimming took 6 bases from V and 4 from J; bases not matched to a gene: 7. The CDR3 runs to 16 residues. The V gene's germline CDR1 is LNHDA and CDR2 SQIVND (reference sequence). The chain's CDR3 is CASSRGTSGTADTQYF. CDR3 nucleotides: TGTGCCAGTAGCCGCGGGACTAGCGGGACCGCAGATACGCAGTATTTT.

This clonotype was picked up many times. The rearrangement uses TRBV24-1 and TRBJ1-2; 8 bases are a match to TRBD1. CDR3 size: 13 residues. Unmatched junction bases numbered 3, after V lost 3 bases and J lost 7 bases. CDR1 is KGHDR, CDR2 SFDVKD, per germline. CDR3 in DNA: TGTGCCACCAGTGATCGGACAGGGTTTGGCTACACCTTC. This encodes CATSDRTGFGYTF.

The V and J genes are TRBV18 and TRBJ2-2; no reliable D call. The CDR3 sequence is 15 residues long. The germline V gene has CDR1 KGHSH and CDR2 LQKENI. The V gene lost 2 bases and the J gene lost 2 bases, with 9 bases spanning the gap. CDR3: CASSPDSGNTGELFF. For the CDR3, the DNA is TGTGCCAGCTCACCAGATTCAGGCAACACCGGGGAGCTGTTTTTT.

This clonotype was counted ten times or more. The chain is built from TRBV20-1 and TRBJ2-3; weak D call: TRBD2 (5 bases). The CDR3 has 11 residues. V dropped 1 base and J dropped 6 bases, with 5 bases sitting between them. CDR1 and CDR2 from the germline V gene are DFQATT and SNEGSKA (reference sequence). CDR3 sequence (DNA): TGCAGTGCTAGAGGAGGGGATACGCAGTATTTT. Protein: CSARGGDTQYF.

This clonotype was counted at least ten times. Here the CDR3 reads CASSPQGWQETQYF. As DNA, the CDR3 is TGTGCCAGCAGCCCTCAGGGTTGGCAAGAGACCCAGTACTTC. This chain joins TRBV7-9 and TRBJ2-5; D is perhaps TRBD1 (5 bases). V gave up 5 bases and J gave up 2 bases, with 12 bases separating them. The CDR3 is made up of 14 amino acids. The germline V gene has CDR1 SEHNR and CDR2 FQNEAQ (reference sequence).

This clonotype was seen at least ten times. V gene TRBV2 combines with J gene TRBJ1-6; 9 positions match TRBD1. The germline V gene encodes CDR1 SNHLY and CDR2 FYNNEI. V lost 5 bases to trimming and J lost 7 bases; unmatched junction nucleotides: 3. This CDR3 region has 14 residues. CDR3 amino acids: CASSTDRGNSPLHF. The DNA of the CDR3 is TGTGCCAGCAGTACGGACAGGGGAAATTCACCCCTCCACTTT.

The rearrangement links TRBV5-1 to TRBJ2-5; 10 bases match TRBD2. Per germline, CDR1 SGHRS and CDR2 YFSETQ. The trim removed 3 bases at V and 2 bases at J, leaving 1 base unmatched. This CDR3 has 14 residues. The CDR3 coding sequence is TGCGCCAGCAGCTGGACTAGCGGACAAGAGACCCAGTACTTC. It encodes CASSWTSGQETQYF.

Comments on this clonotype: A much larger clone is a single base away; this may be a read error. J is TRBJ1-4 and V is TRBV30, with unresolved D. Germline CDR1 reads GTSNPN; CDR2 reads SVGIG (reference sequence). CDR3 length equals 15 residues. The CDR3 bases are TGTGCCTGGAGTCCCACGGCTGCAACTAATGGAAAACTGTTTTTT. As protein: CAWSPTAATNGKLFF.

Concerning this clonotype: Compared with germline, one end of the junction differs, possibly owing to a read error. This chain uses TRBV11-2 with TRBJ2-1; D gene uncertain. This CDR3 is 11 amino acids long. Looked up from germline, CDR1 is SGHAT and CDR2 is FQNNGV. This CDR3 is CAGSLGLGQFF. The CDR3, as DNA: TGTGCCGGCAGCTTGGGCCTAGGGCAGTTCTTC.

This clonotype came up many times. V and J are TRBV18 and TRBJ1-4; D possibly corresponds to TRBD1 (5 bases). Germline CDR1 KGHSH, CDR2 LQKENI. The CDR3 is 15 amino acids. The V end lost 1 base, the J end lost 2 bases, and 8 bases lay between the germline ends. The CDR3 DNA is TGTGCCAGCTCACCACGAGGGGCGACTAATGAAAAACTGTTTTTT. Protein: CASSPRGATNEKLFF. The variable domain in full, with the rest retrieved from reference TRBV18 and TRBJ1-4, is NAGVMQNPRHLVRRRGQEARLRCSPMKGHSHVYWYRQLPEEGLKFMVYLQKENIIDESGMPKERFSAEFPKEGPSILRIQQVVRGDSAAYFCASSPRGATNEKLFFGSGTQLSVL.

The V gene is TRBV7-9, the J gene TRBJ1-2, with a tentative D call TRBD1 (5 bases). This CDR3 contains 14 residues. V was pared by 1 base and J by 8 bases, with 14 bases between. Germline lookup yields CDR1 SEHNR and CDR2 FQNEAQ (reference sequence). This CDR3 reads CASSLERTPEGYTF. The CDR3 coding sequence is TGTGCCAGCAGCTTAGAAAGGACACCAGAGGGCTACACCTTC.